The 7 T cell receptor beta chains below come from one sample, sequenced in a study of read filtering for tumor transcriptome and immune sequencing (dated by TCRdb to 2018 to 2020). These reads were obtained on an Illumina HiSeq 4000. TCR libraries were built from 400 ng RNA with the Immunoverse kit, using molecular barcoded adaptors covering alpha/delta and beta/gamma chains. In-frame beta chains were kept once TCRdb had trimmed the public reads at Q25 with fastp and called clones with MiXCR. Rows are combined by CDR3 protein, so each entry shows the most common genes and DNA. The table for this sample lists 100,000 to 150,000 distinct CDR3 sequences; approximately 12% of them were counted only once. The ten most abundant clones make up approximately 10% of the sample. Source material: a population of CD138-negative cells sorted from bone marrow. This sample's cell subset or site label indicates: bone marrow mononuclear cells depleted of CD138+ plasma/myeloma cells by negative magnetic selection. These TCRs come from a donor aged 40 or over with multiple myeloma.

The V gene is TRBV10-3, the J gene TRBJ2-1, with 9 bases fitting TRBD1. Germline V gene data show CDR1 as ENHRY and CDR2 as SYGVKD. Germline trimming cut 3 bases from V and 2 bases from J; bases unmatched to any gene: 8. This CDR3 has 17 amino acids. The CDR3 loop is CAISEGSGQGTYNEQFF. CDR3 nucleotides: TGTGCCATCAGTGAAGGTTCTGGACAGGGGACCTACAATGAGCAGTTCTTC.

The chain's CDR3 is CAWSPGQGSLGGQPQHF. Here the CDR3 DNA reads TGTGCCTGGAGTCCGGGACAGGGTTCCTTGGGGGGTCAGCCCCAGCATTTT. The gene calls are TRBV30 and TRBJ1-5; 9 bases fit TRBD1. With V trimmed by 2 bases and J by 6 bases, 14 bases remained unmatched. The germline gives CDR1 GTSNPN, CDR2 SVGIG (reference sequence). The CDR3 length is 17 residues.

There are many counts of this clonotype. This rearrangement joins TRBV20-1 to TRBJ2-2; 8 bases are a match to TRBD1. The CDR3 runs to 13 residues. The V segment lost 4 bases and the J segment 7 bases; nucleotides outside the gene matches: 5. Per germline, CDR1 DFQATT and CDR2 SNEGSKA (reference sequence). The CDR3 DNA follows: TGCAGTGCTAACGACAGGGGAAACGGGGAGCTGTTTTTT. Its translation is CSANDRGNGELFF.

V and J are TRBV19 and TRBJ1-5; D gene uncertain. The CDR3 totals 15 residues. CDR1 LNHDA and CDR2 SQIVND come from the germline V gene (reference sequence). With 7 bases removed from V and 2 bases from J, the gap between germline ends came to 15 bases. CDR3 sequence: CASTWRNGRNQPQHF. The CDR3 DNA sequence: TGTGCCAGTACCTGGAGAAATGGGCGCAATCAGCCCCAGCATTTT.

As for this clonotype: This sequence may be a read error, since a much larger clone differs from it by one base. Given the absence of the conserved phenylalanine or tryptophan at the CDR3 end, a read error is likely. The J gene is TRBJ2-5, the V gene TRBV28, with 10 bases that match TRBD2. Germline assignment: CDR1 MDHEN and CDR2 SYDVKM. The CDR3 spans 14 residues. Unmatched junction bases numbered 6, after V lost 6 bases and J lost 5 bases. The CDR3 loop is CASRKREGQETQYL. The CDR3 DNA follows: TGTGCCAGCAGAAAGCGGGAGGGCCAGGAGACCCAGTACCTC.

There are many counts of this clonotype. Since a much larger clone is just one base distant, this may be a read error. V is TRBV5-1 and J is TRBJ2-1; the D gene is possibly TRBD1 (6 bases). V was shortened by 4 bases and J by 8 bases, with 19 bases between the two germline ends. The CDR3 length is 15 residues. The V gene's germline CDR1 is SGHRS and CDR2 YFSETQ. The CDR3 reads CASSIQGGRHYEQFF. In DNA form, the CDR3 reads TGCGCCAGCAGCATTCAAGGGGGAAGACACTATGAGCAGTTCTTC.

The sample holds many counts of this clonotype. The chain employs TRBV12-3 or TRBV12-4 and TRBJ1-4, with 10 bases aligning to TRBD1. J lost 6 bases, V lost 3 bases, and 1 base had no gene match. This CDR3 is built from 14 residues. The chain's CDR3 is CASSFGQGDEKLFF. Written as DNA, the CDR3 is TGTGCCAGCAGTTTTGGACAGGGGGATGAAAAACTGTTTTTT.